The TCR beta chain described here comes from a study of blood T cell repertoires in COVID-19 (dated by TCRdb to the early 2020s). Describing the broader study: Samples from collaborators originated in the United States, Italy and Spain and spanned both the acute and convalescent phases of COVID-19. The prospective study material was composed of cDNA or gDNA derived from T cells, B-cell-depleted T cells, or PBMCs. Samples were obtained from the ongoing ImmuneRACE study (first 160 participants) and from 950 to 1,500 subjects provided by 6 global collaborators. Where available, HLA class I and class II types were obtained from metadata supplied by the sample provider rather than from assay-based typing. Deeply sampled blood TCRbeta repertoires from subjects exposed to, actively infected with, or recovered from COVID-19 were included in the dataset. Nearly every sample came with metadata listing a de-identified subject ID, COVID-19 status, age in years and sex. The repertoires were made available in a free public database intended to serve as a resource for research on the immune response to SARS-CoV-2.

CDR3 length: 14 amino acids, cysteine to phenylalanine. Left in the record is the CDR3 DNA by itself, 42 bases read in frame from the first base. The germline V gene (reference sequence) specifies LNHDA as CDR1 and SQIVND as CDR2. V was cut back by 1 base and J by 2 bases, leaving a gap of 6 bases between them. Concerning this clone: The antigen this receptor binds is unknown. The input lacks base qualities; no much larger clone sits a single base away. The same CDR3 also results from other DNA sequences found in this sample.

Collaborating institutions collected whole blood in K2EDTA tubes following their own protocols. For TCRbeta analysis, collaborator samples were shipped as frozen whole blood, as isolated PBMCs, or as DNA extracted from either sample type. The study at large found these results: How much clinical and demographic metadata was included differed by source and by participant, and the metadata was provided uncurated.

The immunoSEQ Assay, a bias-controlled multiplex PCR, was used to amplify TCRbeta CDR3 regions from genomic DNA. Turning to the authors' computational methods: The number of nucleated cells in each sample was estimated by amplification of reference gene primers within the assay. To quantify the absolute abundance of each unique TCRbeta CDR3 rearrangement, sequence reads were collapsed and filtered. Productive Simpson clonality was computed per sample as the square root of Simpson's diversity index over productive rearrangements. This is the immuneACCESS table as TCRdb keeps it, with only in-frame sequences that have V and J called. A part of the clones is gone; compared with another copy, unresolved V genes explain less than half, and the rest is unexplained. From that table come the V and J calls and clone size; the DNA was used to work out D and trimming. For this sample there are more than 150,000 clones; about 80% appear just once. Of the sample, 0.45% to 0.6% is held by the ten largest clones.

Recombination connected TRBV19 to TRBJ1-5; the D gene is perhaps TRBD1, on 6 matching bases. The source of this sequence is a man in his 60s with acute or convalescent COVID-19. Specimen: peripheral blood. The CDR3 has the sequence CASSIAGGNQPQHF. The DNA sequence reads TGTGCCAGTAGTATAGCAGGGGGCAATCAGCCCCAGCATTTT.